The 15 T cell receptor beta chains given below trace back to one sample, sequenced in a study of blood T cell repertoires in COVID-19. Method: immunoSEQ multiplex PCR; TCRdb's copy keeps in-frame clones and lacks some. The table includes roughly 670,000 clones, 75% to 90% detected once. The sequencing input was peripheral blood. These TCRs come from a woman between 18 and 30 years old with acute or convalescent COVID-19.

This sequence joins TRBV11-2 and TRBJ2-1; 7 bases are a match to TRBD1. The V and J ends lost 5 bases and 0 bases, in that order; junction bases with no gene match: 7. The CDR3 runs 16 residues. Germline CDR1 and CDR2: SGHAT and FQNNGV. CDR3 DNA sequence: TGTGCCAGCAGCGCGCCGGCAGGGGGCTCCTACAATGAGCAGTTCTTC. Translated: CASSAPAGGSYNEQFF.

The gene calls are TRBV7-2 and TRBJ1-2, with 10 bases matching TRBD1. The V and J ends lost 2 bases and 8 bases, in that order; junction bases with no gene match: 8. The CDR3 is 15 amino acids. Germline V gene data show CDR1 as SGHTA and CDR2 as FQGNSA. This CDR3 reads CASSLMGDRGGGYTF. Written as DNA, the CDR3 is TGTGCCAGCAGCTTAATGGGGGACAGGGGTGGAGGCTACACCTTC.

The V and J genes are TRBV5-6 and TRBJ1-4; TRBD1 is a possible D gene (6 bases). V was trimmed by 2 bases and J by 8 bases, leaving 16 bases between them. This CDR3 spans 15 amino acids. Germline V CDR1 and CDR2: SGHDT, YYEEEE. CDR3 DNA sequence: TGTGCCAGCAGCTTTACAGGGAAGAACGTCGAAAAACTGTTTTTT. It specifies CASSFTGKNVEKLFF.

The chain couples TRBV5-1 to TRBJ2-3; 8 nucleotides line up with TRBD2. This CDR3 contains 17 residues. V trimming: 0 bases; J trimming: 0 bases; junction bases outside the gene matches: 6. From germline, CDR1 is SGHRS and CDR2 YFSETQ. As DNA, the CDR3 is TGCGCCAGCAGCTTGGTCCCGGGAGGGTATAGCACAGATACGCAGTATTTT. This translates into CASSLVPGGYSTDTQYF. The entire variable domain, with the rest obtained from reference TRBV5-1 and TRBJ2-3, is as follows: KAGVTQTPRYLIKTRGQQVTLSCSPISGHRSVSWYQQTPGQGLQFLFEYFSETQRNKGNFPGRFSGRQFSNSRSEMNVSTLELGDSALYLCASSLVPGGYSTDTQYFGPGTRLTVL.

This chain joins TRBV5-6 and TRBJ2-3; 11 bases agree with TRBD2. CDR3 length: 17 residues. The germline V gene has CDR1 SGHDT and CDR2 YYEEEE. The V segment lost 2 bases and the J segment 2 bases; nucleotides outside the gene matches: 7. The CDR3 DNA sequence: TGTGCCAGCAGCTTCGATTTAGCGGGGGGGGACACAGATACGCAGTATTTT. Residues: CASSFDLAGGDTDTQYF. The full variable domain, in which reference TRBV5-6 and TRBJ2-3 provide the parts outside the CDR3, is DAGVTQSPTHLIKTRGQQVTLRCSPKSGHDTVSWYQQALGQGPQFIFQYYEEEERQRGNFPDRFSGHQFPNYSSELNVNALLLGDSALYLCASSFDLAGGDTDTQYFGPGTRLTVL.

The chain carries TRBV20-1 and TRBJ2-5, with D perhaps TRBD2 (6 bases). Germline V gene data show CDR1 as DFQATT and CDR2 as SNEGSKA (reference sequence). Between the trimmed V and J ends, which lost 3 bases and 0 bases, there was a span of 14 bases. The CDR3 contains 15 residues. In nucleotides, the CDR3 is TGCAGTGCTAGTTCGGGCGGGGCCAACCAAGAGACCCAGTACTTC. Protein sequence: CSASSGGANQETQYF.

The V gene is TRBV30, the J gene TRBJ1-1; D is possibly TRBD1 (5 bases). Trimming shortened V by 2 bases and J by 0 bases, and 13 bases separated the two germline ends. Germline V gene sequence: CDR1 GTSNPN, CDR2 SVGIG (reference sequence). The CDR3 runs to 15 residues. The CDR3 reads CAWSRRGDLNTEAFF. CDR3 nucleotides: TGTGCCTGGAGTAGAAGGGGCGACCTGAACACTGAAGCTTTCTTT.

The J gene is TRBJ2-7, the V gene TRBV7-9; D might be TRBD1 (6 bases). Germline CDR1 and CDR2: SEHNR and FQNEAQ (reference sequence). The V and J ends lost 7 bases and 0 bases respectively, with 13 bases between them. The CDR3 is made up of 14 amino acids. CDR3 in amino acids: CASTTVDSSYEQYF. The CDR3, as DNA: TGTGCCAGCACTACAGTGGACAGCTCCTACGAGCAGTACTTC.

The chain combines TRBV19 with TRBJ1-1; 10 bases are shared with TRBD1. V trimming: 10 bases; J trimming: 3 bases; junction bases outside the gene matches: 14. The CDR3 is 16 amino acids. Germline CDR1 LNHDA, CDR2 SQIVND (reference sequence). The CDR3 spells CAKPRDRGLVDTEAFF. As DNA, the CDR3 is TGTGCCAAACCACGGGACAGGGGATTGGTGGACACTGAAGCTTTCTTT.

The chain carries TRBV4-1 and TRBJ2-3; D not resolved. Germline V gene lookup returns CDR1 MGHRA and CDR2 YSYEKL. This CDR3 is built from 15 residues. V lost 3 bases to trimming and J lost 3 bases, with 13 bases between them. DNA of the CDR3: TGCGCCAGCAGCCAGAGAGAACGAACTACAGATACGCAGTATTTT. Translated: CASSQRERTTDTQYF.

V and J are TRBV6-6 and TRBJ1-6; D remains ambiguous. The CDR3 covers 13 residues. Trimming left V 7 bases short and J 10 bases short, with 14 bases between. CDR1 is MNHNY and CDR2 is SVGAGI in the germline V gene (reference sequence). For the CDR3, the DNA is TGTGCCAGCACCGCCCGAGGCCCCTCACCCCTCCACTTT. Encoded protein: CASTARGPSPLHF.

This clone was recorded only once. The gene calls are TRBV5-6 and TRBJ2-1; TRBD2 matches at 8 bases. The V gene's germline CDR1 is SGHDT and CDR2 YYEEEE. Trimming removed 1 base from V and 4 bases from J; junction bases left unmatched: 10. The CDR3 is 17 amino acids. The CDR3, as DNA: TGTGCCAGCAGCTTGCTTTACTCGGGGGGGCTGTACAATGAGCAGTTCTTC. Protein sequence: CASSLLYSGGLYNEQFF.

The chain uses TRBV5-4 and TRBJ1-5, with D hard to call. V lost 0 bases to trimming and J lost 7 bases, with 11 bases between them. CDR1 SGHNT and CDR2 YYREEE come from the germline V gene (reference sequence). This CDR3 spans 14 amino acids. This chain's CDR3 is CASSLDGRGQPQHF. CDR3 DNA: TGTGCCAGCAGCTTGGACGGCAGAGGGCAGCCCCAGCATTTT.

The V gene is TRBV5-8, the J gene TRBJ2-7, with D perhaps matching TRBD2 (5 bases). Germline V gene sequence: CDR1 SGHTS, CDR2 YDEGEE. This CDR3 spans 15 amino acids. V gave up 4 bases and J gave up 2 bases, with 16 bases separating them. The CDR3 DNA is TGTGCCAGCAGCATAAGTCCCGGGGTTGCCTACGAGCAGTACTTC. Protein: CASSISPGVAYEQYF.

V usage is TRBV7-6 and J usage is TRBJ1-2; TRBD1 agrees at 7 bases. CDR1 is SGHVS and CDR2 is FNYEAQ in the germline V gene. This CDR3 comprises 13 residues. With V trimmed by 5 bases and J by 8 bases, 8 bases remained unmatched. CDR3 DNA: TGTGCCAGCAGCCCAACCCGAGGGGGCGGCTACACCTTC. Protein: CASSPTRGGGYTF.